Detailed here is one T cell receptor beta chain. Deletions cut 1 base from V and 0 bases from J, with 6 bases between. This CDR3 comprises 14 residues. CDR1 SGHAT and CDR2 FQNNGV come from the germline V gene. The data originate from a study of blood T cell repertoires in COVID-19. Study-level background: In each case, the material was cDNA or gDNA derived from T cells, B-cell-depleted T cells, or PBMCs.

Methods used by the authors: Using reference gene primer amplification, nucleated cell counts were estimated. Repertoires were generated with immunoSEQ multiplex PCR, while TCRdb's copy carries only in-frame clones and drops some. V, J and clone size are taken as reported in that table, and D and trimming were inferred from the DNA itself. Of 100,000 to 150,000 clones listed, roughly 90% are singletons. This TCR was sampled from a man aged 45 to 65 with acute or convalescent COVID-19. Sequencing used peripheral blood. This chain joins TRBV11-2 and TRBJ2-5; D not resolved. The CDR3 bases are TGTGCCAGCAGCTTAGTTGTAGACCAAGAGACCCAGTACTTC. It is translated as CASSLVVDQETQYF.